The T cell receptor beta chain described here comes from a study of OX40 agonist ivuxolimab in advanced cancers. General study findings and limits: More expanded clones were found, on average, in CD8+ than in CD4+ T cells. Antigen specificity of clonally expanded peripheral T cells was not established.

Germline CDR1 reads SGHDT; CDR2 reads YYEEEE. The length of the CDR3 is 14 residues. V was cut by 2 bases and J by 7 bases, with 13 bases left in between. The data were produced by immunoSEQ multiplex PCR, yet TCRdb's version contains in-frame clones alone and is incomplete. The data contain roughly 60,000 clones, around four fifths of them singletons. Details on this clone: Its antigen is still unknown.

The TCR originated in an adult with an advanced solid tumor such as melanoma, head and neck, liver or kidney cancer. This sequence joins TRBV5-6 and TRBJ1-5; perhaps TRBD1 as D (5 bases). Sequencing was performed on CD4+ or CD8+ T cells sorted from blood, taken in a trial of the OX40 agonist ivuxolimab. The CDR3 DNA reads TGTGCCAGCAGCTTCGGGGGAGGTGAACAGCCCCAGCATTTT. Its protein is CASSFGGGEQPQHF.